This is a list of T cell receptor beta chains from one sample in a study of T cell repertoires in cytomegalovirus infection. TCRdb reanalysed the reads using MiXCR and keeps one entry per CDR3 protein. This sample has roughly 760,000 distinct CDR3 sequences; less than 40% occur once, and the top ten carry more than 2.5%. Specimen: PBMCs. These receptors were taken from a human donor in good health (CMV status not recorded). Some clones in this sample may be carry-over from other donors' samples. CDR3s include the opening cysteine and the closing phenylalanine or tryptophan.

TRBJ2-2 | TRBV7-4 | CASSLRDLIAAGELFF
TRBJ1-6 | TRBV11-2 | CASSSWDRAYNSPLHF
TRBJ1-2 | TRBV27 | CASSLSPGAGSGYTF
TRBJ2-2 | TRBV20-1 | CSARTSGGAYGELFF
TRBJ1-1 | TRBV7-9 | CASSLAVGSEAFF
TRBJ2-7 | TRBV27 | CASRGVTYEQYF
TRBJ1-1 | TRBV6-5 | CASSYLQDTEAFF
TRBJ1-2 | TRBV12-3/TRBV12-4 | CASSFHGNYGYTF
TRBJ1-5 | TRBV28 | CASSLQGPGNQPQHF
TRBJ2-7 | TRBV5-1 | CASSSWDRTYEQYF
TRBJ2-1 | TRBV27 | CASSHGTPPQFF
TRBJ1-4 | TRBV5-6 | CASSLEGTVDGEKLFF
TRBJ2-3 | TRBV27 | CASSSFGGGRLDTQYF
TRBJ2-4 | TRBV28 | CASSFYRGVAKNIQYF
TRBJ2-7 | TRBV7-2 | CASSSLGRDEQYF
TRBJ1-2 | TRBV2 | CASRLQGALYGYTF
TRBJ1-1 | TRBV12-3/TRBV12-4 | CASSPTRTGNTEAFF
TRBJ1-6 | TRBV4-1 | CASSLRGQGEIHNSPLHF
TRBJ1-1 | TRBV7-8 | CASSPGKANTEAFF
TRBJ1-3 | TRBV5-5 | CASSLDLGTGNTIYF
TRBJ1-4 | TRBV10-3 | CAIRGTGNEKLFF
TRBJ1-2 | TRBV11-2 | CASSFSGTGYTF
TRBJ1-2 | TRBV30 | CARRTGNNYGYTF
TRBJ2-2 | TRBV10-2 | CASSDGPGNTGELFF
TRBJ1-1 | TRBV5-1 | CASSLPPRTGATEAFF
TRBJ2-5 | TRBV4-1 | CASSFRQGAKLETQYF
TRBJ2-5 | TRBV7-3 | CASSLTPGRQRGETQYF
TRBJ2-3 | TRBV7-3 | CASSLKAGGTDTQYF
TRBJ2-7 | TRBV7-9 | CASSPDRTGPLGEQYF
TRBJ1-2 | TRBV7-9 | CASSLKGETGSGYGYTF
TRBJ1-2 | TRBV11-2 | CASSAGHLYGYTF
TRBJ1-1 | TRBV6-1 | CASYPGGTEAFF
TRBJ2-5 | TRBV25-1 | CASGLWGDEGAQYF
TRBJ1-1 | TRBV6-5 | CASSYRGGGNTEAFF
TRBJ1-4 | TRBV5-1 | CASSSGLVDEKLFF
TRBJ2-3 | TRBV10-3 | CAIRPSYSTDTQYF
TRBJ2-5 | TRBV7-2 | CASSLGTLAGARETQYF
TRBJ2-3 | TRBV29-1 | CSGNRGQDTQYF
TRBJ1-2 | TRBV25-1 | CASSEGLYGYTF
TRBJ1-1 | TRBV5-4 | CASSLPPWGVTEAFF
TRBJ1-1 | TRBV5-1 | CASSVGRGRQPMNTEAFF
TRBJ1-1 | TRBV4-1 | CASSHQTEMNTEAFF
TRBJ1-2 | TRBV18 | CASSPTTDANYGYTF
TRBJ2-5 | TRBV5-1 | CASSLGLAVQETQYF
TRBJ1-3 | TRBV28 | CASSPQGTRNTIYF
TRBJ2-1 | TRBV24-1 | CATSDLAIPDRGVPDEQFF
TRBJ2-5 | TRBV18 | CASSPTSGKETQYF
TRBJ2-7 | TRBV7-8 | CASSWDSKSDEQYF
TRBJ2-2 | TRBV29-1 | CSVGPNTGELFF
TRBJ2-2 | TRBV3-1 | CASSLPLGQLTGELFF
TRBJ1-2 | TRBV20-1 | CSARYRRDYGYTF
TRBJ2-1 | TRBV5-6 | CASADSSSYNEQFF
TRBJ1-2 | TRBV28 | CASQTAPYGYTF
TRBJ1-3 | TRBV7-2 | CASSLEGVLDTIYF